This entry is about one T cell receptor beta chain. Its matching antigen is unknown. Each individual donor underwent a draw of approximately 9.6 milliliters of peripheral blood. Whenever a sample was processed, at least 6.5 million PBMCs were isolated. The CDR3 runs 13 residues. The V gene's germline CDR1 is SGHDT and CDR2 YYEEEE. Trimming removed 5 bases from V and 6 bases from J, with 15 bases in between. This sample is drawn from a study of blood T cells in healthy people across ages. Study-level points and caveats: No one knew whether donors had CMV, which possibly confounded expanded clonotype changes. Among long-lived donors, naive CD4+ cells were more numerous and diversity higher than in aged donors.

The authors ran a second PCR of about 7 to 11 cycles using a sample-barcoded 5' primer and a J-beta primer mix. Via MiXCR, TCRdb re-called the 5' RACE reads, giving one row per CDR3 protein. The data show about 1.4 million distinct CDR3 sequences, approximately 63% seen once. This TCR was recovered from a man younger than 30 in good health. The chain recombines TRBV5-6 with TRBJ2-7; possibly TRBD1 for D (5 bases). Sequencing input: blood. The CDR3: CASRIRVTGEQYF. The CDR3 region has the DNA TGTGCCAGCAGGATCAGGGTGACGGGCGAGCAGTACTTC.